This is a list of T cell receptor beta chains from one sample in a study of T cells in Graves' hyperthyroidism and ophthalmopathy. TCRdb independently ran MiXCR on the multiplex PCR reads; one entry per CDR3 protein. The sample records hundreds of thousands of distinct CDR3 sequences, approximately 20% being singletons. The specimen sequenced was blood. All receptors come from a man aged 40-50 years with Graves' hyperthyroidism. CDR3s include the opening cysteine and the closing phenylalanine or tryptophan. The order of the fields is J gene, D gene, V gene, clone size, CDR3 DNA, CDR3 protein. D genes are given only for firm matches. The listing skips clone size in some rows; elsewhere it reads once, few, many or a size class.

J: TRBJ2-5; D: NA; V: TRBV5-4; size: NA; DNA: TGTGCCAGCAGCCCTATAGAGGGACGGGGAGAGACCCAGTACTTC; CDR3: CASSPIEGRGETQYF
J: TRBJ2-5; D: TRBD1; V: TRBV3-1; size: many; DNA: TGTGCCAGCAGCCAAGGAGGGGGCGCAGGTGGAGAGACCCAGTACTTC; CDR3: CASSQGGGAGGETQYF
J: TRBJ2-2; D: NA; V: TRBV4-1; size: many; DNA: TGCGCCAGCAGCCAAGATCGGGAAGGGGAGCTGTTTTTT; CDR3: CASSQDREGELFF
J: TRBJ2-3; D: TRBD2; V: TRBV5-4; size: many; DNA: TGTGCCAGCAGCTGGACTAGCGGCTGGAGTGTCACAGATACGCAGTATTTT; CDR3: CASSWTSGWSVTDTQYF
J: TRBJ2-1; D: TRBD2; V: TRBV18; size: many; DNA: TGTGCCAGCTCACCGGCTAGCGGGGGATACAATGAGCAGTTCTTC; CDR3: CASSPASGGYNEQFF
J: TRBJ2-2; D: NA; V: TRBV30; size: many; DNA: TGTGCCTGGAGTGTAGAAGGGCGGACCGGGGAGCTGTTTTTT; CDR3: CAWSVEGRTGELFF
J: TRBJ1-5; D: NA; V: TRBV20-1; size: few; DNA: TGCAGTGCTAGAGGGCCCACAGGACACAATCAGCCCCAGCATTTT; CDR3: CSARGPTGHNQPQHF
J: TRBJ1-1; D: NA; V: TRBV20-1; size: many; DNA: TGCAGTGCGAACCTTGGGCCAGGGGTGAACACTGAAGCTTTCTTT; CDR3: CSANLGPGVNTEAFF
J: TRBJ2-5; D: TRBD2; V: TRBV5-6; size: many; DNA: TGTGCCAGCAGCTATGGGACTATCCGAGAGACCCAGTACTTC; CDR3: CASSYGTIRETQYF
J: TRBJ2-3; D: NA; V: TRBV3-2; size: NA; DNA: TGTGCCGGCAGCCAACCGGGGGCTGATTTCACAGATACGCAGTATTTT; CDR3: CAGSQPGADFTDTQYF
J: TRBJ2-7; D: NA; V: TRBV7-9; size: many; DNA: TGTGCCAGCACCCTAAAAGGGGGTTCCTACGAGCAGTACTTC; CDR3: CASTLKGGSYEQYF
J: TRBJ2-7; D: TRBD1; V: TRBV28; size: many; DNA: TGTGCCAGCAGTTTGGTCTCCGGACAGGGGGTTTACGAGCAGTACTTC; CDR3: CASSLVSGQGVYEQYF
J: TRBJ2-2; D: TRBD1; V: TRBV27; size: many; DNA: TGTGCCAGCAGTTTAGGGACAGCCTTCGGCGGGGAGCTGTTTTTT; CDR3: CASSLGTAFGGELFF
J: TRBJ2-7; D: NA; V: TRBV2; size: many; DNA: TGTGCCAGCAGCAAATTCAGCGACTACGACGAGCAGTACTTC; CDR3: CASSKFSDYDEQYF
J: TRBJ2-1; D: TRBD1; V: TRBV9; size: NA; DNA: TGTGCCAGCAGCCTAGCCGGAACAGGGGGTGTCGATGAGCAGTTCTTC; CDR3: CASSLAGTGGVDEQFF
J: TRBJ2-7; D: NA; V: TRBV28; size: many; DNA: TGTGCCAGCAGTTTAATCAGCTACGAGCAGTACTTC; CDR3: CASSLISYEQYF
J: TRBJ1-1; D: NA; V: TRBV5-8; size: many; DNA: TGTGCCAGCAGCTTGGGGGGGACTTTGAACACTGAAGCTTTCTTT; CDR3: CASSLGGTLNTEAFF
J: TRBJ1-2; D: TRBD1; V: TRBV9; size: many; DNA: TGTGCCAGCAGCGCCACGACAGGGGATAACTATGGCTACACCTTC; CDR3: CASSATTGDNYGYTF
J: TRBJ2-5; D: NA; V: TRBV18; size: many; DNA: TGTGCCAGCTCACCAAGTCAGGGGGAGACCCAGTACTTC; CDR3: CASSPSQGETQYF
J: TRBJ2-5; D: TRBD2; V: TRBV4-2; size: NA; DNA: TGTGCCAGCAGCCAAGATCGTATTAGCGGGGTGATGCGGACCCAGTACTTC; CDR3: CASSQDRISGVMRTQYF
J: TRBJ2-3; D: NA; V: TRBV28; size: many; DNA: TGTGCCAGCAGCGACGGCATGCTCACAGATACGCAGTATTTT; CDR3: CASSDGMLTDTQYF
J: TRBJ1-4; D: NA; V: TRBV7-9; size: few; DNA: TGTGCCAGCAGCTCAGACACAACAATCTTCGGTGAAAAACTGTTTTTT; CDR3: CASSSDTTIFGEKLFF
J: TRBJ2-7; D: TRBD1; V: TRBV25-1; size: many; DNA: TGTGCCAGCAGTGCGGGACAGGGTATCGACGAGCAGTACTTC; CDR3: CASSAGQGIDEQYF
J: TRBJ2-4; D: TRBD2; V: TRBV2; size: many; DNA: TGTGCCAGCAGTGAAAAGCGGCTAGCGGAGACGGGAGGCAAAAACATTCAGTACTTC; CDR3: CASSEKRLAETGGKNIQYF
J: TRBJ2-5; D: NA; V: TRBV11-3; size: NA; DNA: TGTGCCAGCAGCTTAGTTGTAGGGTCGGGCCCAAAGACCCAGTACTTC; CDR3: CASSLVVGSGPKTQYF
J: TRBJ2-5; D: TRBD1; V: TRBV11-2; size: many; DNA: TGTGCCAGCAGCTTGGGACAGTCCCCATACCAAGAGACCCAGTACTTC; CDR3: CASSLGQSPYQETQYF
J: TRBJ2-3; D: NA; V: TRBV3-1; size: many; DNA: TGTGCCAGCAGCCTCCCTAGCACAGATACGCAGTATTTT; CDR3: CASSLPSTDTQYF
J: TRBJ1-4; D: NA; V: TRBV7-9; size: NA; DNA: TGTGCCAGCAGCTTAGTTTGGGGGCAAGGTGAAAAACTGTTTTTT; CDR3: CASSLVWGQGEKLFF
J: TRBJ2-7; D: NA; V: TRBV20-1; size: many; DNA: TGCAGTGCTAGAGGTCTTCGGACAGCTGTAACCTACGAGCAGTACTTC; CDR3: CSARGLRTAVTYEQYF
J: TRBJ2-5; D: NA; V: TRBV7-2; size: many; DNA: TGTGCCAGCAGCTTCAGGGTTGGGACAGAGACCCAGTACTTC; CDR3: CASSFRVGTETQYF
J: TRBJ1-4; D: NA; V: TRBV5-1; size: NA; DNA: TGCGCCAGCAATTATGGGGGCGGTGAAAAACTGTTTTTT; CDR3: CASNYGGGEKLFF
J: TRBJ2-1; D: TRBD1; V: TRBV19; size: many; DNA: TGTGCCAGTAGTACCCTAGGACAGGGGGCGTACAATGAGCAGTTCTTC; CDR3: CASSTLGQGAYNEQFF